The source of this T cell receptor beta chain is a study of metastatic and nonmetastatic thyroid tumors. No treatment of any kind had been given to any patient before thyroid surgery. TCRdb re-called the PCR reads via MiXCR. This sample has over 25,000 clones; 11% occur once, and the top ten carry roughly 15%. The source material was blood. This clonotype was obtained from a female donor with papillary thyroid cancer or a benign thyroid nodule (not recorded which). Some clones in this sample may be carry-over from other donors' samples.

The CDR3 nucleotides read TGCGCCAGCAGCCAAGAGGTCAGCGGGAGTGGCCGCGGGGAGCTGTTTTTT. Translated, it gives CASSQEVSGSGRGELFF. This sequence joins TRBV4-1 and TRBJ2-2; 8 nucleotides agree with TRBD2. Germline CDR1 and CDR2: MGHRA and YSYEKL. J gave up 7 bases and V 0 bases, and 10 bases lay outside the gene matches. The CDR3 consists of 17 residues.